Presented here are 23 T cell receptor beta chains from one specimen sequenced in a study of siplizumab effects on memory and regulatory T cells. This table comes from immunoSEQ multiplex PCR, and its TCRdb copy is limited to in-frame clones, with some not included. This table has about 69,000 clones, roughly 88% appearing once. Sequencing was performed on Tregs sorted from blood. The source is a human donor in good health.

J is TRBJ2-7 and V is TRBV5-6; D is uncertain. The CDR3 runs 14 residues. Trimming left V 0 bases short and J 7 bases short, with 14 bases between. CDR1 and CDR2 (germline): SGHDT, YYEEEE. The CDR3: CASSLGMGLREQYF. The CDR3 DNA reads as TGTGCCAGCAGCTTGGGCATGGGGTTAAGGGAGCAGTACTTC. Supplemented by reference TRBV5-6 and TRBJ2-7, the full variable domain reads DAGVTQSPTHLIKTRGQQVTLRCSPKSGHDTVSWYQQALGQGPQFIFQYYEEEERQRGNFPDRFSGHQFPNYSSELNVNALLLGDSALYLCASSLGMGLREQYFGPGTRLTVT.

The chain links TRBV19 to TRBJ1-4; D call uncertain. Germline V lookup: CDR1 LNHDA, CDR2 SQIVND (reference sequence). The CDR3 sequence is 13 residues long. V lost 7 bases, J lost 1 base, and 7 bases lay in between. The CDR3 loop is CASNEGTNEKLFF. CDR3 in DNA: TGTGCCAGTAATGAGGGAACTAATGAAAAACTGTTTTTT.

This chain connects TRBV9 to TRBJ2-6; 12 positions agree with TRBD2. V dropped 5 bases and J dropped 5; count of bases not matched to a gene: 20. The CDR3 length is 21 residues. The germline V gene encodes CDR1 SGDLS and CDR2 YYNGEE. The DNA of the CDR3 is TGTGCCAGCAGTTCCACCGGACTAGCGGGGTGGAAAGGCTTAAGGGCCAACGTCCTGACTTTC. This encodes CASSSTGLAGWKGLRANVLTF. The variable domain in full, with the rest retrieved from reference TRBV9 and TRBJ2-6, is DSGVTQTPKHLITATGQRVTLRCSPRSGDLSVYWYQQSLDQGLQFLIQYYNGEERAKGNILERFSAQQFPDLHSELNLSSLELGDSALYFCASSSTGLAGWKGLRANVLTFGAGSRLTVL.

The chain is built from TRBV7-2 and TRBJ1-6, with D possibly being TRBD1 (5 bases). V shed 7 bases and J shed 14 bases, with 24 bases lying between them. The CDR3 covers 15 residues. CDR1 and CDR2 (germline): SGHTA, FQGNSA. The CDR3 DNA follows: TGTGCCAGCACCCGAGGGACGGATTTTATTTGGGCCCTCCACTTT. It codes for CASTRGTDFIWALHF.

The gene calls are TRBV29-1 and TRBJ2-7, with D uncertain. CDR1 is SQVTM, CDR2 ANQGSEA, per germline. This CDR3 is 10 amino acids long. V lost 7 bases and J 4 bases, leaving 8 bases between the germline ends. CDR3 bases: TGCAGCGACCGTTTGTACGAGCAGTACTTC. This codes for CSDRLYEQYF.

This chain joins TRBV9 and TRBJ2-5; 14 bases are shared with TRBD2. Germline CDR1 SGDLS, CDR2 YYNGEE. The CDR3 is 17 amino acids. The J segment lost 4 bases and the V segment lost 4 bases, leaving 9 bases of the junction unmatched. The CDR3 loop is CASSPMGLAGVGETQYF. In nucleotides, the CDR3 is TGTGCCAGCAGCCCGATGGGACTAGCGGGAGTTGGAGAGACCCAGTACTTC.

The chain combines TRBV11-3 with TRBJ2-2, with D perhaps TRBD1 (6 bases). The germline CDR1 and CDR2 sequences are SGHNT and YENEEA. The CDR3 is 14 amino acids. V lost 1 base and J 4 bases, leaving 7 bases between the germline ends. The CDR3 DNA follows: TGTGCCAGCAGCTTAGGGGACATCACCGGGGAGCTGTTTTTT. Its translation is CASSLGDITGELFF.

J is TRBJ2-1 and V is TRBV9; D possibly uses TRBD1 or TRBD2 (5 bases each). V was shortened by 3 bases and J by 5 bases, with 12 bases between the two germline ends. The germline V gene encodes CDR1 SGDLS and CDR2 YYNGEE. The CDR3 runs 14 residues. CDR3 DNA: TGTGCCAGCAGCGACTCCGGGACCGACAATGAGCAGTTCTTC. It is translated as CASSDSGTDNEQFF.

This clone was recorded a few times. The CDR3 sequence: CASSSRGGSTDTQYF. CDR3 in DNA: TGTGCCAGCAGCTCCAGGGGAGGGAGCACAGATACGCAGTATTTT. The gene calls are TRBV27 and TRBJ2-3; TRBD2 might be the D (7 bases). The CDR3 has 15 residues. The germline V and J ends were trimmed by 6 bases and 0 bases, with 13 bases remaining between them. In germline, CDR1 is MNHEY, CDR2 SMNVEV (reference sequence).

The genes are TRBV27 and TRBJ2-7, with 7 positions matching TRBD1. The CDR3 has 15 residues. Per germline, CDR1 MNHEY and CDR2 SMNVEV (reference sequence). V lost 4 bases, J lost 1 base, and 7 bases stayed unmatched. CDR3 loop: CASSYSTGDSYEQYF. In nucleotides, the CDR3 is TGTGCCAGCAGTTATAGTACAGGGGATTCCTACGAGCAGTACTTC.

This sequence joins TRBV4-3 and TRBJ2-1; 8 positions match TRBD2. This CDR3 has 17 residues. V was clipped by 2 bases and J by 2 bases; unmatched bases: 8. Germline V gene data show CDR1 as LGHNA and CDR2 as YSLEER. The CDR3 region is CASSQSGLAGAYNEQFF. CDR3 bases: TGCGCCAGCAGCCAATCGGGGCTAGCGGGCGCCTACAATGAGCAGTTCTTC.

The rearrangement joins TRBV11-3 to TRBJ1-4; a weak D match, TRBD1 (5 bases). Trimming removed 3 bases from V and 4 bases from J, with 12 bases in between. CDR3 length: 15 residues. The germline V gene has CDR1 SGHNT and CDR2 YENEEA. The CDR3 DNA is TGTGCCAGCAGCTTGGACGGGGGGAGTAATGAAAAACTGTTTTTT. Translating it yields CASSLDGGSNEKLFF. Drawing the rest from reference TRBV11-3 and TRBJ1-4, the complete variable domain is EAGVVQSPRYKIIEKKQPVAFWCNPISGHNTLYWYLQNLGQGPELLIRYENEEAVDDSQLPKDRFSAERLKGVDSTLKIQPAELGDSAVYLCASSLDGGSNEKLFFGSGTQLSVL.

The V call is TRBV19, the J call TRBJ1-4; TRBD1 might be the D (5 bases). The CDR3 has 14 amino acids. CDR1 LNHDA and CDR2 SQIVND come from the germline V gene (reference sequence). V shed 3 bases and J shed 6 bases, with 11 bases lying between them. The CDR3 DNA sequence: TGTGCCAGTAGTATCCGGGACGGCGATGAAAAACTGTTTTTT. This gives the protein CASSIRDGDEKLFF.

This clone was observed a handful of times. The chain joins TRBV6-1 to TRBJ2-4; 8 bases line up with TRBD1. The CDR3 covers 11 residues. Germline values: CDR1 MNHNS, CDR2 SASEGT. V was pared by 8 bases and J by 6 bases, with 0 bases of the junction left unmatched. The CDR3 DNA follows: TGTGCCAGCGGACAGGGAAACATTCAGTACTTC. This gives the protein CASGQGNIQYF.

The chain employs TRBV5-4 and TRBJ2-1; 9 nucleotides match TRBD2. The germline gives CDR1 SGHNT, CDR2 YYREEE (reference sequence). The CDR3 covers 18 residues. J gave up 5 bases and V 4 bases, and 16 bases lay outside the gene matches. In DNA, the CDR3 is TGTGCCAGCAGCCATCCAGCCTTTAGCGGGAGTTTCCACAATGAGCAGTTCTTC. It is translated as CASSHPAFSGSFHNEQFF. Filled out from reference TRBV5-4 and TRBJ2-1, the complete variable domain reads ETGVTQSPTHLIKTRGQQVTLRCSSQSGHNTVSWYQQALGQGPQFIFQYYREEENGRGNFPPRFSGLQFPNYSSELNVNALELDDSALYLCASSHPAFSGSFHNEQFFGPGTRLTVL.

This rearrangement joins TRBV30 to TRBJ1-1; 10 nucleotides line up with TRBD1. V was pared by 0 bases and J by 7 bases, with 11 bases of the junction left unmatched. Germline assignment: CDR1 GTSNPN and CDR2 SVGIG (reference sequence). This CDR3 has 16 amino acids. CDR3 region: CAWSVLGGTGAFEAFF. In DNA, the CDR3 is TGTGCCTGGAGTGTTTTAGGCGGGACAGGGGCCTTTGAAGCTTTCTTT.

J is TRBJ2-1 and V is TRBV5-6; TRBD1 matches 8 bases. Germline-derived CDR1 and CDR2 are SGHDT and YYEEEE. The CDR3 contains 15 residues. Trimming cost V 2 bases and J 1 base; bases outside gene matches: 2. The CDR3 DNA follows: TGTGCCAGCAGCTTCGACAGGGGATCCTACAATGAGCAGTTCTTC. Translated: CASSFDRGSYNEQFF.

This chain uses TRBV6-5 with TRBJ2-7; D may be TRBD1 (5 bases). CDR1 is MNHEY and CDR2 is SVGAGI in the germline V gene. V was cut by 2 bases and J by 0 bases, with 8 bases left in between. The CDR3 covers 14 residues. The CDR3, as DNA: TGTGCCAGCAGTTACGATAGGGGCTCCTACGAGCAGTACTTC. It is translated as CASSYDRGSYEQYF.

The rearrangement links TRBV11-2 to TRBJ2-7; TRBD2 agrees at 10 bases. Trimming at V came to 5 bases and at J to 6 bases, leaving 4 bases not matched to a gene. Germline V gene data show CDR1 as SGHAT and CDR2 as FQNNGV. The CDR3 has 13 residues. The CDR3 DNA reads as TGTGCCAGCAGCCGGGGGACTAGCGTCGAGCAGTACTTC. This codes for CASSRGTSVEQYF. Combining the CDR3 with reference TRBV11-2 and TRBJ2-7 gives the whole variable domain EAGVAQSPRYKIIEKRQSVAFWCNPISGHATLYWYQQILGQGPKLLIQFQNNGVVDDSQLPKDRFSAERLKGVDSTLKIQPAKLEDSAVYLCASSRGTSVEQYFGPGTRLTVT.

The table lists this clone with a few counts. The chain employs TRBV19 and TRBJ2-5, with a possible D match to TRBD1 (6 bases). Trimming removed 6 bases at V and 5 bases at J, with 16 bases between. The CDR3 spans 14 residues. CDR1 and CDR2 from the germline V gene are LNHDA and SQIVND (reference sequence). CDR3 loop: CASSPARQGETQYF. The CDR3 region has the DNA TGTGCCAGTAGCCCCGCGCGTCAGGGGGAGACCCAGTACTTC.

The CDR3 is CASSPGTGTYEQYF. The DNA for the CDR3 is TGTGCCAGCAGCCCCGGGACGGGAACCTACGAGCAGTACTTC. The chain employs TRBV2 and TRBJ2-7; D tentatively reads TRBD1 or TRBD2 (5 bases each). Germline V gene sequence: CDR1 SNHLY, CDR2 FYNNEI. V lost 6 bases, J lost 2 bases, and 14 bases lay in between. This CDR3 has 14 residues.

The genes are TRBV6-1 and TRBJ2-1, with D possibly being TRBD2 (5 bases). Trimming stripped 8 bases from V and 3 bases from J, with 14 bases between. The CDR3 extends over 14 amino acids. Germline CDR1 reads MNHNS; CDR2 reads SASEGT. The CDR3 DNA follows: TGTGCCAGCCACTTCCGGGAACGCTACAATGAGCAGTTCTTC. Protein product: CASHFRERYNEQFF.

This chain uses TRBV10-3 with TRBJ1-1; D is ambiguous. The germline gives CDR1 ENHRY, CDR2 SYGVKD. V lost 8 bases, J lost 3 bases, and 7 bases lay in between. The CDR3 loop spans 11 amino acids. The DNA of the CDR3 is TGTGCCATCTCAGAGCACACTGAAGCTTTCTTT. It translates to CAISEHTEAFF.